This T cell receptor beta chain was retrieved from a study of blood T cell repertoires in COVID-19. Turning to the study itself: In each case, the material was cDNA or gDNA derived from T cells, B-cell-depleted T cells, or PBMCs.

Some clones are missing from TCRdb's copy, which holds only in-frame ones; the method was immunoSEQ multiplex PCR. The sample carries around 82,000 clones, 86% recorded once. Sequencing input: peripheral blood. This receptor was obtained from a man older than 75 with COVID-19, enrolled during active disease.

The CDR3 sequence: CASSSSLAGGLYEQYF. For the CDR3, the DNA is TGTGCCAGCAGCTCCAGCTTAGCGGGGGGGCTTTACGAGCAGTACTTC. J is TRBJ2-7 and V is TRBV11-2; 11 bases match TRBD2. With V trimmed by 4 bases and J by 4 bases, 9 bases remained unmatched. The CDR3 spans 16 residues. Germline values: CDR1 SGHAT, CDR2 FQNNGV.